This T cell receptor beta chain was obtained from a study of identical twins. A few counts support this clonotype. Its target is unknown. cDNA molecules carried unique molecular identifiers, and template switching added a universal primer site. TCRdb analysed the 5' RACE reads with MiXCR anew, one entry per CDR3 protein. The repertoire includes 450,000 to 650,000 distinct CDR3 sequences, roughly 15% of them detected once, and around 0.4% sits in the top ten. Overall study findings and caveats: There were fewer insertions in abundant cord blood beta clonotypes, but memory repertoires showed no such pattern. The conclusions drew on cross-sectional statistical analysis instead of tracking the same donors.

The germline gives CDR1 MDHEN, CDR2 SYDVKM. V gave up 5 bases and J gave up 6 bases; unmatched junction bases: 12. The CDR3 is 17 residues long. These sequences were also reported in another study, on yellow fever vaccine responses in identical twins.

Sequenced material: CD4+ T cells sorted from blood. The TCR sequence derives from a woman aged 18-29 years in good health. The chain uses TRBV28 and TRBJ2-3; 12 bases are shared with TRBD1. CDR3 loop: CASSPRGQGAFGDTQYF. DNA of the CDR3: TGTGCCAGCAGTCCCCGGGGACAGGGGGCATTCGGGGATACGCAGTATTTT.